This is a list of T cell receptor beta chains from one sample in a study of cytomegalovirus exposure and HLA in healthy donors. Clones were sequenced by immunoSEQ multiplex PCR, and TCRdb holds only the in-frame ones, with some missing. The data show about 260,000 clones, approximately 84% seen once. Sequencing was performed on PBMCs. These receptor sequences come from a middle-aged woman in good health and CMV-seropositive. Both conserved end residues are part of each CDR3. The D gene is left open where the match is weak. Not every row has a clone size; where given, it reads once, few, many or a size class.

D,V,J,size,CDR3,DNA
TRBD1,TRBV28,TRBJ1-5,once,CASSTLTGGGNQPQHF,TGTGCCAGCAGTACCCTTACAGGGGGCGGCAATCAGCCCCAGCATTTT
TRBD2,TRBV6-5,TRBJ2-1,-,CASRPSGSGGNEQFF,TGTGCCAGCAGGCCTAGCGGGAGTGGAGGCAATGAGCAGTTCTTC
TRBD1,TRBV4-2,TRBJ1-1,-,CASSQPGQGGTEAFF,TGTGCCAGCAGCCAACCCGGACAGGGGGGGACTGAAGCTTTCTTT
TRBD1,TRBV15,TRBJ1-4,-,CATSRDRGTVTTNEKLFF,TGTGCCACCAGCAGAGATCGCGGGACAGTAACTACTAATGAAAAACTGTTTTTT
-,TRBV6-5,TRBJ1-4,-,CASSYGGVSNEKLFF,TGTGCCAGCAGTTACGGAGGGGTGTCTAATGAAAAACTGTTTTTT
TRBD2,TRBV27,TRBJ2-3,-,CASSLTSGSDTQYF,TGTGCCAGCAGTCTCACTAGCGGGAGTGATACGCAGTATTTT
-,TRBV6-5,TRBJ2-7,-,CASNGVLGAYEQYF,TGTGCCAGCAACGGGGTCCTTGGCGCCTACGAGCAGTACTTC
TRBD2,TRBV2,TRBJ2-1,-,CASSGQREYYNEQFF,TGTGCCAGCAGTGGTCAGCGGGAGTACTACAATGAGCAGTTCTTC
TRBD2,TRBV7-9,TRBJ2-2,-,CASSKTSGLFTGELFF,TGTGCCAGCAGCAAGACTAGCGGGTTGTTCACCGGGGAGCTGTTTTTT
-,TRBV7-2,TRBJ1-6,-,CASSLYGSSYNSPLHF,TGTGCCAGCAGCCTATACGGTAGCTCCTATAATTCACCCCTCCACTTT
TRBD2,TRBV11-3,TRBJ2-1,few,CASSFRTSGIGSYNEQFF,TGTGCCAGCAGCTTCCGGACTAGCGGGATAGGCTCCTACAATGAGCAGTTCTTC
-,TRBV6-5,TRBJ2-7,-,CATLGAGDFYEQYF,TGTGCCACCCTCGGGGCAGGGGATTTCTACGAGCAGTACTTC
TRBD2,TRBV7-2,TRBJ2-2,-,CASRKNRASGSEELFF,TGTGCCAGCAGGAAAAATCGCGCTAGCGGGAGCGAGGAGCTGTTTTTT
TRBD1,TRBV6-5,TRBJ1-2,-,CASSYQQGGYGYTF,TGTGCCAGCAGTTACCAACAGGGGGGGTATGGCTACACCTTC
TRBD1,TRBV6-6,TRBJ1-1,few,CASGLRGSTEAFF,TGTGCCAGCGGCCTCAGGGGGAGCACTGAAGCTTTCTTT
TRBD2,TRBV27,TRBJ2-1,-,CASSPTSGVYNEQFF,TGTGCCAGCAGTCCCACTAGCGGGGTGTACAATGAGCAGTTCTTC
TRBD2,TRBV9,TRBJ2-1,few,CASSGSLAGVLNEQFF,TGTGCCAGCAGCGGCAGCCTAGCGGGAGTCTTAAATGAGCAGTTCTTC
TRBD2,TRBV29-1,TRBJ2-7,-,CSATGLAGRSYEQYF,TGCAGCGCTACGGGACTAGCGGGAAGATCGTACGAGCAGTACTTC
-,TRBV27,TRBJ2-7,-,CASSLRGTKERGSYEQYF,TGTGCCAGCAGTTTAAGGGGGACTAAGGAGCGGGGAAGCTACGAGCAGTACTTC
-,TRBV4-1,TRBJ2-2,-,CASSLEISASFTGELFF,TGCGCCAGCAGCCTGGAGATATCGGCTAGCTTCACCGGGGAGCTGTTTTTT
-,TRBV7-3,TRBJ2-1,-,CASSLDGTASYNEQFF,TGTGCCAGCAGCTTAGATGGAACAGCCTCTTACAATGAGCAGTTCTTC
TRBD2,TRBV7-2,TRBJ2-5,-,CASSLGGTSGKQETQYF,TGTGCCAGCAGCTTAGGAGGGACTAGCGGGAAACAAGAGACCCAGTACTTC
-,TRBV29-1,TRBJ2-3,-,CSVGPPGGGTDTQYF,TGCAGCGTTGGCCCGCCAGGCGGGGGCACAGATACGCAGTATTTT
-,TRBV5-1,TRBJ1-1,-,CASSLRGNTEAFF,TGCGCCAGCAGCTTGAGGGGGAACACTGAAGCTTTCTTT
TRBD2,TRBV6-1,TRBJ2-7,-,CASSESGRAYEQYF,TGTGCCAGCAGTGAGAGCGGGAGGGCCTACGAGCAGTACTTC
TRBD1,TRBV4-3,TRBJ2-3,-,CASSPRTGRDTQYF,TGCGCCAGCAGCCCTCGGACAGGGAGGGATACGCAGTATTTT